The T cell receptor (beta chain) described here comes from a study of shared T cell receptors in the human thymus. The data were produced by immunoSEQ multiplex PCR, yet TCRdb's version contains in-frame clones alone and is incomplete. The profile covers some 700,000 clones, with 88% appearing a single time and 0.0095% to 0.013% taken by the ten largest. CDR3 size: 12 residues. The data also belong to a second study, concerning human thymus T cells.

Specimen: thymocytes. The V gene is TRBV21-1, the J gene TRBJ2-1; the DNA was not compared with TRBD2, the D call given in the table. TRBV21-1 is recorded as a pseudogene. This receptor was taken from a boy in the first two years of life with a congenital heart defect. The CDR3: CASSENETSGFF. Here the CDR3 DNA reads TGTGCCAGCAGCGAAAATGAGACCTCGGGGTTCTTC.